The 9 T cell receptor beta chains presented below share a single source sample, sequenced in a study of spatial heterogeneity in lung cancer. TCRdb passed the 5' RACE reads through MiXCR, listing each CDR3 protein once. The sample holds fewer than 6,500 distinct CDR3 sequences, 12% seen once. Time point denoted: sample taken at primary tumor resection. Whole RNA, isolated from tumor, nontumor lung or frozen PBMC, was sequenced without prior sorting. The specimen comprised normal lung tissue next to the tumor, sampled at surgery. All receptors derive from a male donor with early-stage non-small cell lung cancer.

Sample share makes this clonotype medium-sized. The CDR3 nucleotides read TGCGCCAGCAGCCAAGAAGAGGACACCTACGAGCAGTACTTC. It is translated as CASSQEEDTYEQYF. This chain links TRBV4-1 with TRBJ2-7; D is perhaps TRBD1 (5 bases). Trimming pared 0 bases from V and 2 bases from J, leaving 8 bases between. The CDR3 runs 14 residues. Germline V CDR1 and CDR2: MGHRA, YSYEKL.

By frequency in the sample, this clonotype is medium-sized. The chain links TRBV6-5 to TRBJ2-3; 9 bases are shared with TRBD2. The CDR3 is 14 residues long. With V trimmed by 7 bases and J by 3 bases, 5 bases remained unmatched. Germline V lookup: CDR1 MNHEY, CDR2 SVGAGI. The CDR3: CASMRAGGTDTQYF. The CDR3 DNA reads TGTGCCAGCATGAGAGCGGGAGGAACAGATACGCAGTATTTT.

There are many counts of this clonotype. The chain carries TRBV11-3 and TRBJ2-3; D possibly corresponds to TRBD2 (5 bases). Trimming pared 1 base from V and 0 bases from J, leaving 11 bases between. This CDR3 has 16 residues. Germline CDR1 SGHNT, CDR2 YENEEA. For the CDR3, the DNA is TGTGCCAGCAGCTTAGTCGCCGGCGGGAGCACAGATACGCAGTATTTT. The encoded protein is CASSLVAGGSTDTQYF.

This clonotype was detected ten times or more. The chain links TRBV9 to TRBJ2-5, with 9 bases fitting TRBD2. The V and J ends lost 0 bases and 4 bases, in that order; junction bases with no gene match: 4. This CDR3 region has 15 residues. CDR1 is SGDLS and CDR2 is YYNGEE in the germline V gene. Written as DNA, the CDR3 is TGTGCCAGCAGCGTAGATAGCGGGAGAGGAGAGACCCAGTACTTC. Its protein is CASSVDSGRGETQYF.

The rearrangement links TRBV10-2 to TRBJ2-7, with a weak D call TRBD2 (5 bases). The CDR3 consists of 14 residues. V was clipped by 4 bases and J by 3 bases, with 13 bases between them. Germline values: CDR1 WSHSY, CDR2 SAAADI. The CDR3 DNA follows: TGCGCCAGCAGTGTCGCGGGCAATCGCTACGAGCAGTACTTC. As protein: CASSVAGNRYEQYF.

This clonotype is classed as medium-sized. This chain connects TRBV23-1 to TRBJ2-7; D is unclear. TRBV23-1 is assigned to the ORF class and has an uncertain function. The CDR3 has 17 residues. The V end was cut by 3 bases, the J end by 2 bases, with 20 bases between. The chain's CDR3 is CASSHPPPYRQTYEQYF. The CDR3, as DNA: TGCGCCAGCAGTCATCCCCCTCCCTATCGTCAAACCTACGAGCAGTACTTC.

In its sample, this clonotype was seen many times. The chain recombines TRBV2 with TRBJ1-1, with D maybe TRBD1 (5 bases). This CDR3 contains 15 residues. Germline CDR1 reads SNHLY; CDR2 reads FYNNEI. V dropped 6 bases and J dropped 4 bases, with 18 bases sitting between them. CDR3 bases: TGTGCCAGCAGGAGCCCCCAGGGCGCGGTCACTGAAGCTTTCTTT. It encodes CASRSPQGAVTEAFF.

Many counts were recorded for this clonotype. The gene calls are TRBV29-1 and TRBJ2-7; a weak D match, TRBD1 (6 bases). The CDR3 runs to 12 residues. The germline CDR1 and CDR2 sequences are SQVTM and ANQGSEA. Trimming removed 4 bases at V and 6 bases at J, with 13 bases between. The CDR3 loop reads CSVGWGPGEQYF. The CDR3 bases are TGCAGCGTTGGGTGGGGGCCCGGCGAGCAGTACTTC.

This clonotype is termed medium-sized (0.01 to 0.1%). CDR3 in amino acids: CASKTNTGEGTEAFF. In DNA form, the CDR3 reads TGTGCCAGCAAGACAAACACAGGGGAGGGTACTGAAGCTTTCTTT. The rearrangement uses TRBV6-6 and TRBJ1-1; 7 bases line up with TRBD1. Germline assignment: CDR1 MNHNY and CDR2 SVGAGI (reference sequence). J lost 5 bases, V lost 7 bases, and 13 bases had no gene match. CDR3 length: 15 residues.